The rows below give T cell receptor beta chains drawn from one sample of a study of T cell changes during pregnancy in multiple sclerosis. Libraries were prepared by immunoSEQ multiplex PCR; TCRdb keeps only in-frame clonotypes and omits some of them. The sample contains about 75,000 clones, 94% of which appear only once. The material was CD4+ T cells from peripheral blood mononuclear cells, obtained after pregnancy. The receptors derive from a female donor with multiple sclerosis, enrolled in a pregnancy study. Each CDR3 is given with its conserved first and last residue. A D gene is named only where the DNA matches it firmly. Clone size, where shown, is once, few, many, or a class for clones that have expanded.

cdr3_length,d_call,j_call,v_call,clone_size,cdr3_aa,cdr3_nt
16,TRBD1,TRBJ2-1,TRBV5-1,NA,CASSLSAQGFYNEQFF,TGCGCCAGCAGCTTGAGCGCACAGGGGTTCTACAATGAGCAGTTCTTC
17,TRBD1,TRBJ2-7,TRBV25-1,NA,CASSANPGTGGSYEQYF,TGTGCCAGCAGTGCAAATCCCGGGACAGGGGGCTCCTACGAGCAGTACTTC
12,TRBD1,TRBJ1-5,TRBV6-5,NA,CASSTGDQPQHF,TGTGCCAGCAGTACAGGGGATCAGCCCCAGCATTTT
14,TRBD1,TRBJ1-2,TRBV2,NA,CASLRDRGDYGYTF,TGTGCCAGCCTCCGGGACAGAGGGGATTATGGCTACACCTTC
16,NA,TRBJ2-3,TRBV5-1,NA,CASSLSPVSSTDTQYF,TGCGCCAGCAGCTTGTCCCCGGTGTCAAGCACAGATACGCAGTATTTT
15,TRBD1,TRBJ2-3,TRBV28,NA,CASSLETGAKDTQYF,TGTGCCAGCAGTTTAGAAACAGGGGCCAAGGATACGCAGTATTTT
15,TRBD2,TRBJ2-1,TRBV28,NA,CASSGLAGAYNEQFF,TGTGCCAGCAGTGGACTAGCGGGGGCCTACAATGAGCAGTTCTTC
13,TRBD1,TRBJ1-3,TRBV30,NA,CAWGQGSGNTIYF,TGTGCCTGGGGACAGGGATCTGGAAACACCATATATTTT
15,NA,TRBJ2-2,TRBV7-9,NA,CATRVGAQYTGELFF,TGTGCCACTCGCGTTGGGGCCCAATACACCGGGGAGCTGTTTTTT
13,TRBD2,TRBJ2-1,TRBV29-1,NA,CSVIQRGLNEQFF,TGCAGCGTTATCCAGCGGGGCCTCAATGAGCAGTTCTTC
16,TRBD1,TRBJ2-7,TRBV28,NA,CASSPPGWQGAYEQYF,TGTGCCAGCAGTCCCCCTGGGTGGCAGGGGGCCTACGAGCAGTACTTC
13,NA,TRBJ1-1,TRBV11-3,NA,CASSLDHVTEAFF,TGTGCCAGCAGCTTAGATCATGTGACTGAAGCTTTCTTT
11,NA,TRBJ1-2,TRBV29-1,NA,CSVEILSGYTF,TGCAGCGTGGAGATTCTTAGTGGCTACACCTTC
15,TRBD1,TRBJ2-1,TRBV5-1,NA,CASSSYRGPDNEQFF,TGCGCCAGCAGCTCGTACAGGGGACCTGACAATGAGCAGTTCTTC
15,TRBD1,TRBJ1-5,TRBV28,NA,CASRQDRPSNQPQHF,TGTGCCAGCAGACAGGACAGGCCCAGCAATCAGCCCCAGCATTTT
13,NA,TRBJ2-1,TRBV28,NA,CASSLQLPNEQFF,TGTGCCAGCAGTCTACAGTTACCCAATGAGCAGTTCTTC
15,TRBD2,TRBJ2-2,TRBV5-4,NA,CASSREARNTGELFF,TGTGCCAGCAGCCGGGAGGCGCGCAACACCGGGGAGCTGTTTTTT
14,NA,TRBJ2-1,TRBV7-9,NA,CASSLAVLAVEQFF,TGTGCCAGCAGCTTAGCTGTACTAGCAGTTGAGCAGTTCTTC
19,TRBD2,TRBJ2-3,TRBV7-8,NA,CASSRRVAGGIFSTDTQYF,TGTGCCAGCAGCCGGCGGGTAGCGGGAGGAATTTTTAGCACAGATACGCAGTATTTT
15,TRBD1,TRBJ2-7,TRBV5-6,NA,CASSFRDREFYEQYF,TGTGCCAGCAGCTTCCGGGACAGGGAGTTCTACGAGCAGTACTTC
15,NA,TRBJ1-5,TRBV19,NA,CASSIGAPGYQPQHF,TGTGCCAGTAGTATAGGCGCGCCGGGATATCAGCCCCAGCATTTT
14,NA,TRBJ1-1,TRBV28,NA,CASISGALNTEAFF,TGTGCCAGCATCAGCGGGGCCCTGAACACTGAAGCTTTCTTT
14,TRBD1,TRBJ1-5,TRBV19,NA,CASSTTGGYQPQHF,TGTGCCAGTAGTACAACAGGGGGCTATCAGCCCCAGCATTTT
13,NA,TRBJ1-2,TRBV18,once,CASSRTEGDGYTF,TGTGCCAGCTCACGTACGGAGGGCGATGGCTACACCTTC
14,TRBD2,TRBJ2-7,TRBV5-5,NA,CASYPGGRFYEQYF,TGTGCCAGCTATCCTGGCGGGAGGTTCTACGAGCAGTACTTC
12,NA,TRBJ2-1,TRBV11-3,NA,CASSFGGNEQFF,TGTGCCAGCAGCTTTGGAGGCAATGAGCAGTTCTTC
16,TRBD2,TRBJ2-1,TRBV9,NA,CASSVSGSGGYNEQFF,TGTGCCAGCAGCGTGAGTGGTAGCGGGGGTTACAATGAGCAGTTCTTC
17,TRBD2,TRBJ2-2,TRBV7-8,NA,CASSWGTSGYPSRELFF,TGTGCCAGCAGCTGGGGGACTAGCGGGTACCCATCTAGGGAGCTGTTTTTT
16,TRBD2,TRBJ2-3,TRBV7-8,NA,CASSPRAGGRGDTQYF,TGTGCCAGCAGTCCCAGGGCGGGAGGGCGGGGAGATACGCAGTATTTT
13,NA,TRBJ2-3,TRBV9,NA,CASSANNRAWQYF,TGTGCCAGCAGCGCCAACAACAGGGCTTGGCAGTATTTT
14,NA,TRBJ1-1,TRBV19,NA,CASSLQGQNTEAFF,TGTGCCAGTAGTTTACAGGGCCAGAACACTGAAGCTTTCTTT
15,NA,TRBJ2-5,TRBV7-7,NA,CASSLGGTVRETQYF,TGTGCTAGCAGCTTAGGAGGGACAGTCAGGGAGACCCAGTACTTC
16,TRBD1,TRBJ2-1,TRBV5-8,once,CASRPDGTGVKGEQFF,TGTGCCAGCAGACCCGACGGGACAGGGGTTAAGGGTGAGCAGTTCTTC
15,TRBD2,TRBJ2-1,TRBV28,once,CASRQSGTRINEQFF,TGTGCCAGCAGACAATCCGGGACTAGAATCAATGAGCAGTTCTTC
13,TRBD1,TRBJ2-2,TRBV6-5,NA,CASRMTGVWELFF,TGTGCCAGCAGGATGACAGGGGTCTGGGAGCTGTTTTTT
14,NA,TRBJ1-4,TRBV19,NA,CASSPRVGSEKLFF,TGTGCCAGTAGCCCCAGGGTCGGGAGTGAAAAACTGTTTTTT
14,NA,TRBJ2-5,TRBV7-2,NA,CASSLDLFQETQYF,TGTGCCAGCAGCTTAGATCTCTTCCAAGAGACCCAGTACTTC
11,NA,TRBJ2-5,TRBV28,NA,CASRRERAQYF,TGTGCCAGCAGGAGGGAGCGGGCCCAGTACTTC
14,NA,TRBJ1-5,TRBV10-3,NA,CAISDRVRNQPQHF,TGTGCCATCAGTGACAGGGTCCGCAATCAGCCCCAGCATTTT
13,NA,TRBJ1-1,TRBV2,NA,CASRNQGTTEAFF,TGTGCCAGCAGAAATCAGGGGACCACTGAAGCTTTCTTT
14,NA,TRBJ1-1,TRBV7-9,NA,CASSFSRPLTEAFF,TGTGCCAGCAGCTTCTCCCGCCCACTCACTGAAGCTTTCTTT
14,NA,TRBJ2-7,TRBV6-6,NA,CASSKGTSGPRQYF,TGTGCCAGCAGCAAGGGTACGAGCGGGCCGCGGCAGTACTTC
15,NA,TRBJ2-7,TRBV28,NA,CASSVSGPDTYEQYF,TGTGCCAGCAGTGTTAGCGGTCCAGATACCTACGAGCAGTACTTC
13,NA,TRBJ1-3,TRBV5-4,NA,CASSLSRGNTIYF,TGTGCCAGCAGCTTGTCCAGGGGAAACACCATATATTTT
14,NA,TRBJ2-1,TRBV4-3,NA,CASSQDRAVERQFF,TGCGCCAGCAGCCAAGATCGAGCGGTAGAAAGGCAGTTCTTC
18,NA,TRBJ1-5,TRBV6-1,NA,CASSVPYRDLNPSQPQHF,TGTGCCAGCAGTGTACCTTACAGGGACCTAAACCCTAGTCAGCCCCAGCATTTT
14,NA,TRBJ1-1,TRBV30,NA,CAWSTIQDSTEAFF,TGTGCCTGGAGTACGATACAGGATAGCACTGAAGCTTTCTTT
14,NA,TRBJ2-7,TRBV27,NA,CASSMGGRVYEQYF,TGTGCCAGCTCTATGGGGGGGCGCGTCTACGAGCAGTACTTC
16,NA,TRBJ1-3,TRBV7-2,NA,CASRFDSIVSGNTIYF,TGTGCCAGCAGGTTTGACAGTATTGTATCGGGAAACACCATATATTTT